Below, 20 T cell receptor beta chains from the same sample are listed, as sequenced in a study of tumor and adjacent non-tumor tissue in lung cancer. This sample's RNA came from whole unsorted tissue. A modified ARM-PCR protocol with three rounds of nested PCR amplified TCRbeta. TCRdb ran MiXCR on the multiplex PCR reads and lists one entry per CDR3 protein. The sample yields 90,000 to 110,000 distinct CDR3 sequences, approximately 71% seen once. Input material: lung tumor tissue. These receptors came from a woman in her sixties or seventies with non-small cell lung cancer.

With respect to this clonotype: A much larger clone differs by one base, so this may be a read error. The V gene is TRBV12-3 or TRBV12-4, the J gene TRBJ1-1, with unresolved D. This CDR3 spans 13 amino acids. CDR3 sequence reads: CASSLGLSTKAFF. CDR3 in DNA: TGTGCCAGCAGTTTAGGTTTGAGCACTAAAGCTTTCTTT.

Many counts were recorded for this clonotype. The rearrangement uses TRBV6-1 and TRBJ2-3; D possibly corresponds to TRBD2 (5 bases). Trimming shortened V by 6 bases and J by 4 bases, and 14 bases separated the two germline ends. This CDR3 region has 14 residues. Germline loops: CDR1 MNHNS, CDR2 SASEGT. Here the CDR3 DNA reads TGTGCCAGCAGAGTGGGGAACGGGGCAGATACGCAGTATTTT. Its translation: CASRVGNGADTQYF.

Only a few counts were recorded for this clonotype. Since a much larger clone is just one base distant, this may be a read error. This chain connects TRBV29-1 to TRBJ1-1, with TRBD1 identical over 9 bases. The CDR3 extends over 11 amino acids. Germline CDR1 and CDR2: SQVTM and ANQGSEA. Unmatched junction bases numbered 6, after V lost 6 bases and J lost 10 bases. In nucleotides, the CDR3 is TGCAGCGTAGCCGGGACAGGGATAGCTTTCTTT. It is translated as CSVAGTGIAFF.

Comment on this clonotype: Since a much larger clone is just one base distant, this may be a read error. The chain combines TRBV13 with TRBJ2-1; a possible D gene is TRBD1 (6 bases). Per germline, CDR1 PRHDT and CDR2 FYEKMQ (reference sequence). This CDR3 comprises 14 residues. V gave up 8 bases and J gave up 3 bases, with 14 bases separating them. Written as DNA, the CDR3 is TGTGCCAGCCTGGGACAATGGAACTACAATGAGCAGTTCTTC. Encoded protein: CASLGQWNYNEQFF.

This clonotype was counted ten times or more. The gene calls are TRBV4-3 and TRBJ1-4; D remains ambiguous. Germline V lookup: CDR1 LGHNA, CDR2 YSLEER. V gave up 0 bases and J gave up 0 bases, with 14 bases separating them. This CDR3 is built from 18 residues. CDR3 region: CASSQEGWQVTTNEKLFF. CDR3 in DNA: TGCGCCAGCAGCCAAGAGGGGTGGCAGGTCACAACTAATGAAAAACTGTTTTTT.

This clonotype occurred many times. The rearrangement links TRBV6-5 to TRBJ1-2; D possibly corresponds to TRBD1 (6 bases). This CDR3 is built from 16 residues. V lost 3 bases to trimming and J lost 2 bases, with 16 bases between them. The germline V gene encodes CDR1 MNHEY and CDR2 SVGAGI. CDR3 nucleotide sequence: TGTGCCAGCAGTTATCAGTATGAGGGGGGCAACTATGGCTACACCTTC. Translated: CASSYQYEGGNYGYTF.

In this sample, this clonotype turned up a few times. The germline gene is not matched at one end of the junction; a read error may be the cause. The chain combines TRBV4-1 with TRBJ1-4; 8 bases are shared with TRBD1. Germline assignment: CDR1 MGHRA and CDR2 YSYEKL. This CDR3 contains 17 residues. The CDR3 protein is CAGSQERQRTGNEKLFF. As DNA, the CDR3 is TGCGCCGGCAGCCAAGAGCGGCAGCGGACAGGGAATGAAAAACTGTTTTTT.

As concerns this clonotype: A much larger clone lies a single base off, so this may be a read error. This chain links TRBV29-1 with TRBJ1-6; tentatively, D is TRBD1 (6 bases). The CDR3 extends over 17 amino acids. Germline lookup yields CDR1 SQVTM and CDR2 ANQGSEA. The CDR3 coding sequence is TGCAGCGTCTCCGGGATGGGGGGCGCGTCCTATAATCCACCCCTCCACTTT. Protein sequence: CSVSGMGGASYNPPLHF.

There are a few counts of this clonotype. This chain connects TRBV6-5 to TRBJ1-1, with 10 bases lining up with TRBD1. The CDR3 covers 17 residues. V was pared by 0 bases and J by 0 bases, with 4 bases of the junction left unmatched. In germline, CDR1 is MNHEY, CDR2 SVGAGI. CDR3 residues: CASSYSRTGGLNTEAFF. CDR3 nucleotide sequence: TGTGCCAGCAGTTACTCTCGGACAGGGGGATTGAACACTGAAGCTTTCTTT.

The chain employs TRBV11-2 and TRBJ1-6; D is unresolved. Germline values: CDR1 SGHAT, CDR2 FQNNGV. The CDR3 consists of 14 residues. The DNA for the CDR3 is TGTGTCAGTAGGTTAGAAGCAAGTAATTCACCCCTCCACTTT. It codes for CVSRLEASNSPLHF.

In regard to this clonotype: This may come from a read error, since a much larger clone is one base off. This sequence joins TRBV6-2 or TRBV6-3 and TRBJ1-2; D gene unclear. From germline, CDR1 is MNHEY and CDR2 SVGEGT. CDR3 length equals 13 residues. Here the CDR3 DNA reads TGTGCCAGCACTTTGAACCCTAACTATGACTACACCTTC. Translating it yields CASTLNPNYDYTF.

Regarding this clonotype: It may be a read error: a sequence one base away is much more abundant. The CDR3 ends on some other residue instead of the conserved phenylalanine or tryptophan, so this is likely a read error. The CDR3 coding sequence is TGTGCCAGCAGCTTAATGGTGGGACAGGGGCCCGGGGAGCTGTTTTTA. Encoded protein: CASSLMVGQGPGELFL. The chain is built from TRBV11-2 and TRBJ2-2; 10 nucleotides agree with TRBD1. The CDR3 loop spans 16 amino acids. Germline loops: CDR1 SGHAT, CDR2 FQNNGV. V was clipped by 2 bases and J by 6 bases; unmatched bases: 6.

Of note for this clonotype: The junction departs from the called germline gene at one end, perhaps through a read error. The J gene is TRBJ2-3, the V gene TRBV11-1; the match to TRBD2 covers 7 bases. Germline V gives CDR1 SGHAT, CDR2 FQDESV (reference sequence). The CDR3 is 17 residues long. CDR3 sequence: CASSSPLGEGSTDTQYF. The CDR3 nucleotides read TGTGCCAGTAGCTCGCCCCTGGGGGAGGGAAGCACAGATACGCAGTATTTT.

This clonotype was recorded many times. The chain employs TRBV12-3 or TRBV12-4 and TRBJ2-3, with D perhaps TRBD2 (6 bases). V was pared by 3 bases and J by 9 bases, with 16 bases between. This CDR3 has 14 amino acids. CDR3 region: CASSLEGTGRTQYF. The CDR3 region has the DNA TGTGCCAGCAGTTTGGAGGGGACCGGACGGACGCAGTATTTT.

As to this clonotype: Sequence at one end of the junction differs from germline and may be a read error. The genes are TRBV4-3 and TRBJ1-4; D is ambiguous. The CDR3 is 15 residues long. Germline loops: CDR1 LGHNA, CDR2 YSLEER. CDR3 loop: CASSRTWTVNEKLFF. Here the CDR3 DNA reads TGTGCCAGCAGCCGGACCTGGACGGTAAATGAAAAACTGTTTTTT.

For this clonotype: Relative to the germline gene, one junction end is altered; a read error may explain this. V is TRBV11-1 and J is TRBJ2-2; 12 positions match TRBD2. This CDR3 contains 17 residues. From germline, CDR1 is SGHAT and CDR2 FQDESV (reference sequence). CDR3 sequence (DNA): TGTACCAGCAGCCCGCGACTAGCGGGAGAATTCACTGGGGAACTGTTTTTT. Translating it yields CTSSPRLAGEFTGELFF.

With regard to this clonotype: Germline is not matched at one junction end, which may reflect a read error. The gene calls are TRBV6-1 and TRBJ1-5; TRBD1 matches 9 bases. The CDR3 is made up of 15 amino acids. Germline CDR1 reads MNHNS; CDR2 reads SASEGT. CDR3 residues: CDSSETGGPNQPQHF. In nucleotides, the CDR3 is TGTGACAGCAGTGAGACAGGGGGGCCCAATCAGCCCCAGCACTTT.

The chain joins TRBV7-9 to TRBJ2-5; D is unresolved. The closer fit of TRBJ2-1 to the DNA end suggests the J call may be wrong. CDR1 is SEHNR and CDR2 is FQNEAQ in the germline V gene (reference sequence). The CDR3 has 12 residues. CDR3 in DNA: TGTGCCAGCAGCTTAGTTGAAGAGACCCAGTTCTTC. Translated: CASSLVEETQFF.

On this clonotype: Germline is not matched at one junction end, which may reflect a read error. J is TRBJ2-3 and V is TRBV4-3; D may be TRBD2 (5 bases). CDR1 is LGHNA, CDR2 YSLEER, per germline. This CDR3 contains 20 residues. The CDR3 protein is CASTQDRRWESQGDTDTQYF. Here the CDR3 DNA reads TGCGCCAGCACCCAAGATAGACGGTGGGAGAGCCAAGGAGACACAGATACGCAGTATTTT.

On this clonotype itself: An end of the junction does not agree with germline; a read error may underlie this. The chain couples TRBV4-3 to TRBJ2-7; 10 bases line up with TRBD1. Germline V gene data show CDR1 as LGHNA and CDR2 as YSLEER. This CDR3 comprises 18 residues. Here the CDR3 reads CANSHPRPLGQGGDEQYF. In DNA, the CDR3 is TGCGCCAACAGCCACCCCAGGCCCTTAGGACAGGGGGGCGACGAGCAGTATTTC.